A single sample gave rise to the 9 T cell receptor beta chains below, sequenced in a study of CD8 T cells in Susac syndrome. When the RNA was reverse transcribed, random hexamers were used with an input of roughly 0.45 to 1 ug. In TCRdb, the immunoSEQ multiplex PCR reads were re-called with MiXCR into one record per CDR3 protein. This table has some 190,000 distinct CDR3 sequences, roughly 95% appearing once. Sequenced input: CD4+ T cells from PBMCs. These receptors came from a human donor in good health.

J is TRBJ2-5 and V is TRBV6-5; possibly TRBD1 for D (5 bases). The CDR3 loop spans 11 amino acids. The germline V and J ends were trimmed by 6 bases and 5 bases, with 7 bases remaining between them. The germline V gene encodes CDR1 MNHEY and CDR2 SVGAGI. The CDR3 reads CASRGAETQYF. In nucleotides, the CDR3 is TGTGCCAGCAGAGGGGCCGAGACCCAGTACTTC.

The V and J genes are TRBV5-1 and TRBJ2-1; D not resolved. The CDR3 is 14 residues long. Germline CDR1 is SGHRS and CDR2 is YFSETQ. V lost 5 bases and J lost 2, with 11 bases in between. CDR3 DNA: TGCGCCAGCAGTTCTGGTCGGCCCTACAATGAGCAGTTCTTC. As protein: CASSSGRPYNEQFF. The variable domain in full, with the rest retrieved from reference TRBV5-1 and TRBJ2-1, is KAGVTQTPRYLIKTRGQQVTLSCSPISGHRSVSWYQQTPGQGLQFLFEYFSETQRNKGNFPGRFSGRQFSNSRSEMNVSTLELGDSALYLCASSSGRPYNEQFFGPGTRLTVL.

This clonotype was recorded at least ten times. This sequence joins TRBV27 and TRBJ2-3; D not certain. The CDR3 runs to 11 residues. Germline values: CDR1 MNHEY, CDR2 SMNVEV (reference sequence). Trimming removed 6 bases at V and 0 bases at J, with 1 base between. The CDR3 region has the DNA TGTGCCAGCAGGAGCACAGATACGCAGTATTTT. Translated, it gives CASRSTDTQYF.

This chain uses TRBV28 with TRBJ2-7; D may be TRBD2 (6 bases). The CDR3 extends over 15 amino acids. The germline CDR1 and CDR2 sequences are MDHEN and SYDVKM. Between the trimmed V and J ends, which lost 6 bases and 3 bases, there was a span of 18 bases. This CDR3 is CASSGLGRGGYEQYF. In nucleotides, the CDR3 is TGTGCCAGCAGCGGGCTGGGGCGGGGAGGCTACGAGCAGTACTTC.

The count of this clonotype is one. The chain links TRBV14 to TRBJ2-7; TRBD1 might be the D (7 bases). Germline V CDR1 and CDR2: SGHDN, FVKESK. The CDR3 is 15 residues long. Trimming removed 0 bases at V and 5 bases at J, with 14 bases between. Here the CDR3 reads CASSQDPGGWNEQYF. For the CDR3, the DNA is TGTGCCAGCAGCCAAGATCCAGGGGGGTGGAACGAGCAGTACTTC.

This clonotype was seen a single time. The chain uses TRBV6-6 and TRBJ1-5; possibly TRBD1 for D (6 bases). Trimming left V 8 bases short and J 3 bases short, with 17 bases between. CDR3 length: 15 amino acids. The germline CDR1 and CDR2 sequences are MNHNY and SVGAGI (reference sequence). The DNA for the CDR3 is TGTGCCAGCCGAGCTAAGGGGGGCCTCAATCAGCCCCAGCATTTT. The encoded protein is CASRAKGGLNQPQHF.

This chain uses TRBV30 with TRBJ1-2; TRBD1 matches 7 bases. CDR3 length: 13 residues. J was trimmed by 5 bases and V by 2 bases; bases with no gene match: 5. Germline V gene data show CDR1 as GTSNPN and CDR2 as SVGIG (reference sequence). CDR3 DNA: TGTGCCTGGAGTAGAGAGACAGGGTATGGCTACACCTTC. It encodes CAWSRETGYGYTF.

The chain links TRBV7-2 to TRBJ2-7, with 7 bases matching TRBD1. The CDR3 consists of 16 residues. Germline CDR1 reads SGHTA; CDR2 reads FQGNSA. Trimming at V came to 5 bases and at J to 7 bases, leaving 17 bases not matched to a gene. This CDR3 reads CASSGRDRPTMGEQYF. CDR3 nucleotide sequence: TGTGCCAGCAGCGGCCGGGACAGACCAACCATGGGGGAGCAGTACTTC.

On this clonotype: One end of the junction fails to match germline, which may point to a read error. The chain is built from TRBV6-4 and TRBJ1-2, with 8 nucleotides matching TRBD1. The CDR3 runs to 15 residues. Germline V lookup: CDR1 MRHNA, CDR2 SNTAGT. Written as DNA, the CDR3 is TGTGCCAGCAGTCCAGACAGGGGCGGTTCCTATCGCTACACCTTC. Translating gives CASSPDRGGSYRYTF.